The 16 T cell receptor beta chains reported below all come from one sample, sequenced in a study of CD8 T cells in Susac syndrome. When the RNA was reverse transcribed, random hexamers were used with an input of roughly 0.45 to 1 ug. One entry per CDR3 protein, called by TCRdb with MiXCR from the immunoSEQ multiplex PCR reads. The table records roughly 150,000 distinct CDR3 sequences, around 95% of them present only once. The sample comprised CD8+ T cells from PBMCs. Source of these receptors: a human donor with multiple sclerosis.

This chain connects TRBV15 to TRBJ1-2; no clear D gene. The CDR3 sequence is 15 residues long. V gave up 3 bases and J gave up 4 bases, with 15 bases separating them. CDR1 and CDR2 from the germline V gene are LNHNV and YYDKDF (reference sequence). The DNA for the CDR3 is TGTGCCACCAGCAGGCGAACATCTGCCGGCTATGGCTACACCTTC. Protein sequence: CATSRRTSAGYGYTF.

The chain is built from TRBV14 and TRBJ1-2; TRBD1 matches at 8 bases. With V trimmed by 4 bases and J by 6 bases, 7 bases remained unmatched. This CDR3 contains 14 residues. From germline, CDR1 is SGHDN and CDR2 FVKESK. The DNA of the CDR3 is TGTGCCAGCAGCCCATTCGACAGGGGCCATGGCTACACCTTC. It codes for CASSPFDRGHGYTF.

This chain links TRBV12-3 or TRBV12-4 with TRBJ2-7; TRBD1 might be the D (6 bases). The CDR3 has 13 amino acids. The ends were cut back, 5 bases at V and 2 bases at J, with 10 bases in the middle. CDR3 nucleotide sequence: TGTGCCAGCAGTCACAGGGCACCCTACGAGCAGTACTTC. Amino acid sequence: CASSHRAPYEQYF.

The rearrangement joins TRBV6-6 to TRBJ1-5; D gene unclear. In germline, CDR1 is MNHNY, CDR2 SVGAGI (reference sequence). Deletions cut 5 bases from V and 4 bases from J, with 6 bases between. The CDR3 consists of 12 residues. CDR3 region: CASSPFNQPQHF. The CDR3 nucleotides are TGTGCCAGCAGTCCCTTTAATCAGCCCCAGCATTTT.

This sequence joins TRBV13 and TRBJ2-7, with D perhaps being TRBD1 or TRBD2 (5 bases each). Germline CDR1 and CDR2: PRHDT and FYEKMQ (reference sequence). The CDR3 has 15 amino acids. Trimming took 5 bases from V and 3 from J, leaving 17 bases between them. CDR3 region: CASSPGHRTGYEQYF. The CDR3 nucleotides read TGTGCCAGCAGCCCCGGACATCGGACTGGCTACGAGCAGTACTTC.

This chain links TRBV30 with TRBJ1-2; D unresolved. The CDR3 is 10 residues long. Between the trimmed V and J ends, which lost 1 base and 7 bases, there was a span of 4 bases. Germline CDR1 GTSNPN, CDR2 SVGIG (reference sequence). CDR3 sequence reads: CAWSDSGYTF. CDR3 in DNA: TGTGCCTGGAGTGACAGTGGCTACACCTTC.

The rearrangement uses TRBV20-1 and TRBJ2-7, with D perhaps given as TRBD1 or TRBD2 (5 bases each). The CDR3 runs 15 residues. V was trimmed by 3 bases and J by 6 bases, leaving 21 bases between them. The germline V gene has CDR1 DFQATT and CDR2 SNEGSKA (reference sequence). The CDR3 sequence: CSASLVGVSGIEQYV. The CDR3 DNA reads TGCAGTGCTAGTCTCGTGGGGGTGAGCGGTATCGAGCAGTACGTC.

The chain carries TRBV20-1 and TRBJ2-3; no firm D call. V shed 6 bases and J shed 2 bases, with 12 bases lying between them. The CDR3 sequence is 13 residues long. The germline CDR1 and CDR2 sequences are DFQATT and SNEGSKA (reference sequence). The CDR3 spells CSAGSSNTDTQYF. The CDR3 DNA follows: TGCAGTGCCGGGTCCTCCAACACAGATACGCAGTATTTT.

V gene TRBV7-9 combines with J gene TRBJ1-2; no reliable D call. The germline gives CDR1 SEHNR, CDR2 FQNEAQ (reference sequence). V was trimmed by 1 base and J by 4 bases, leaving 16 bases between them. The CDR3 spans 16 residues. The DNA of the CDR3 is TGTGCCAGCAGCTTAGTTCAATTCGAGGAGGGCTATGGCTACACCTTC. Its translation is CASSLVQFEEGYGYTF.

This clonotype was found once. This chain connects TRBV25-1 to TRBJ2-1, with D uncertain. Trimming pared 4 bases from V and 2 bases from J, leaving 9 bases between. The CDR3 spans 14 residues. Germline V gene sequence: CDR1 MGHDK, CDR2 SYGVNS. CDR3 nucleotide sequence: TGTGCCAGCAGTGCAGCTCTTACCTACAATGAGCAGTTCTTC. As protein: CASSAALTYNEQFF.

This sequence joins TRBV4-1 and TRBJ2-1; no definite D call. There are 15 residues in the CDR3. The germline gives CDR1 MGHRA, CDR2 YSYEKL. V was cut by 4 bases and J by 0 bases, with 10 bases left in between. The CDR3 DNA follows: TGCGCCAGCAGCCCGACTCCCAGCTCCTACAATGAGCAGTTCTTC. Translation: CASSPTPSSYNEQFF.

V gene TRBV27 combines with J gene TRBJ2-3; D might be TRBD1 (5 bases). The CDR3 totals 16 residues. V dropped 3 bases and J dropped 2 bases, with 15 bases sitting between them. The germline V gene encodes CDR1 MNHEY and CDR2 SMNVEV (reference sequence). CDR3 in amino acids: CASSFDVVGLTDTQYF. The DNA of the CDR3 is TGTGCCAGCAGTTTCGACGTCGTGGGGCTCACAGATACGCAGTATTTT.

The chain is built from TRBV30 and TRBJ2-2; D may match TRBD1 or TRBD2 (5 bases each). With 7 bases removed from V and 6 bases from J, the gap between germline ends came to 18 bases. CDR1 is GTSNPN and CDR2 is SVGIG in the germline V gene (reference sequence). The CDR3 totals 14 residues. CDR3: CASLSGRGPGELFF. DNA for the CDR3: TGTGCCTCATTATCAGGGAGAGGTCCCGGGGAGCTGTTTTTT.

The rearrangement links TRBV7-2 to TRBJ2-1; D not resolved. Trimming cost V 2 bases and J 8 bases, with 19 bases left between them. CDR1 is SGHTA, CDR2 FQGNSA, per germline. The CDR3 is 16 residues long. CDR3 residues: CASSLTGSGLPDEQFF. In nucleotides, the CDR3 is TGTGCCAGCAGCTTAACGGGCAGTGGGCTTCCGGATGAGCAGTTCTTC.

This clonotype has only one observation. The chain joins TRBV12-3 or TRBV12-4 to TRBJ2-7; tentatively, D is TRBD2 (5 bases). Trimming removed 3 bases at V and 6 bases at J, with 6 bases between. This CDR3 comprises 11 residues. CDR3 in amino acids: CASSFGVEQYV. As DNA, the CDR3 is TGTGCCAGCAGTTTCGGGGTCGAGCAGTACGTC.

CDR3 DNA: TGTGCCAGCAGTTTATCCGCCGGCCGGAACACTGAAGCTTTCTTT. Translation: CASSLSAGRNTEAFF. V and J are TRBV27 and TRBJ1-1; D remains unclear. CDR1 and CDR2 (germline): MNHEY, SMNVEV (reference sequence). The CDR3 sequence is 15 residues long. The V end lost 0 bases, the J end lost 1 base, and 9 bases lay between the germline ends.